These 20 T cell receptor beta chains were sequenced from one sample in a study of blood T cells in healthy people across ages. PCR was performed a second time for 7 to 11 cycles using a sample-barcoded 5' primer and a J-beta primer mix. TCRdb used MiXCR to reprocess the 5' RACE reads, holding one entry per CDR3 protein. This sample has 600,000 to 1,000,000 distinct CDR3 sequences, with approximately 25% found just once. These same data were also listed under a study on T cells of mothers and their children.

The sequenced material came from blood. The receptors here all came from a boy under 18 in good health.

V gene TRBV30 combines with J gene TRBJ2-1; 9 bases map to TRBD2. In germline, CDR1 is GTSNPN, CDR2 SVGIG (reference sequence). Trimming at V came to 2 bases and at J to 4 bases, leaving 3 bases not matched to a gene. The CDR3 has 14 amino acids. The CDR3 protein is CAWSRLAGYNEQFF. CDR3 in DNA: TGTGCCTGGAGTCGCCTAGCGGGGTACAATGAGCAGTTCTTC.

The sample holds a few counts of this clonotype. At one end the junction does not follow the germline gene, possibly because of a read error. The chain links TRBV6-2 or TRBV6-3 to TRBJ1-1; D is undetermined. Germline loops: CDR1 MNHEY, CDR2 SVGEGT. This CDR3 contains 14 residues. CDR3 residues: CASSHAPEGTEAFF. The CDR3, as DNA: TGTGCTAGCAGCCATGCCCCAGAGGGAACTGAAGCTTTCTTT.

V gene TRBV7-3 combines with J gene TRBJ2-5, with D perhaps matching TRBD2 (5 bases). Germline-derived CDR1 and CDR2 are SGHTA and FQGTGA. This CDR3 region has 14 residues. V was shortened by 3 bases and J by 4 bases, with 12 bases between the two germline ends. CDR3 DNA: TGTGCCAGCAGCTTTGGCCCCGCGGGAGAGACCCAGTACTTC. This translates into CASSFGPAGETQYF.

As to this clonotype: It is likely a read error, because the conserved phenylalanine at the end of the CDR3 is missing. The chain joins TRBV20-1 to TRBJ1-5; D might be TRBD1 (6 bases). CDR1 is DFQATT, CDR2 SNEGSKA, per germline (reference sequence). Deletions cut 7 bases from V and 3 bases from J, with 19 bases between. The CDR3 totals 15 residues. The CDR3 region has the DNA TGCAGTGTGCGCCCCAGGGGTAGGAACAATCAGCCCCAGCATCTT. The encoded protein is CSVRPRGRNNQPQHL.

This rearrangement joins TRBV4-1 to TRBJ2-4; unclear D gene. Trimming left V 3 bases short and J 2 bases short, with 11 bases between. The CDR3 consists of 15 residues. Germline V gives CDR1 MGHRA, CDR2 YSYEKL. The CDR3, as DNA: TGCGCCAGCAGCCAGGGCACCACATCCAAAAACATTCAGTACTTC. Its translation is CASSQGTTSKNIQYF.

This clonotype was observed a handful of times. The genes are TRBV7-2 and TRBJ1-2, with D possibly being TRBD1 (5 bases). In germline, CDR1 is SGHTA, CDR2 FQGNSA. The CDR3 has 16 residues. Trimming stripped 0 bases from V and 4 bases from J, with 15 bases between. Here the CDR3 reads CASSLARGTTSYGYTF. In DNA form, the CDR3 reads TGTGCCAGCAGCTTAGCGCGGGGGACCACTAGCTATGGCTACACCTTC.

V gene TRBV3-1 combines with J gene TRBJ1-2; D uncertain. V shed 4 bases and J shed 4 bases, with 13 bases lying between them. This CDR3 spans 14 amino acids. Germline lookup yields CDR1 LGHDT and CDR2 YNNKEL (reference sequence). The CDR3 sequence is CASSRRQGSYGYTF. CDR3 in DNA: TGTGCCAGCAGCCGCCGACAAGGAAGCTATGGCTACACCTTC.

In this sample, this clonotype turned up a few times. The V gene is TRBV30, the J gene TRBJ1-4; a weak D match, TRBD1 (6 bases). Germline V gene lookup returns CDR1 GTSNPN and CDR2 SVGIG (reference sequence). V was clipped by 1 base and J by 8 bases, with 20 bases between them. This CDR3 is 16 amino acids long. The CDR3 DNA follows: TGTGCCTGGAGTGCACTTTCGGGGGGGGCTTTCGAAAAACTGTTTTTT. This translates into CAWSALSGGAFEKLFF.

The chain links TRBV4-3 to TRBJ2-1; D gene ambiguous. The closer fit of TRBJ2-7 to the DNA end suggests the J call may be wrong. The CDR3 runs 14 residues. Germline V gene sequence: CDR1 LGHNA, CDR2 YSLEER. The CDR3 loop reads CASSQDLHYYEQYF. The CDR3 DNA follows: TGCGCCAGCAGCCAAGATCTTCACTACTACGAGCAGTACTTC.

The DNA for the CDR3 is TGTGCCAGCTCCCTAGGTCAGGAGCTGGGAACAGATACGCAGTATTTT. Residues: CASSLGQELGTDTQYF. The gene calls are TRBV12-3 or TRBV12-4 and TRBJ2-3; unclear D gene. The CDR3 is 16 residues long. With 8 bases removed from V and 3 bases from J, the gap between germline ends came to 21 bases.

CDR3 amino acids: CATSDSSGALYNEQFF. In nucleotides, the CDR3 is TGTGCCACCAGTGACTCTAGCGGGGCACTCTACAATGAGCAGTTCTTC. This rearrangement joins TRBV24-1 to TRBJ2-1; 9 positions match TRBD2. The CDR3 sequence is 16 residues long. Germline CDR1 and CDR2: KGHDR and SFDVKD. V gave up 4 bases and J gave up 3 bases; unmatched junction bases: 6.

The J gene is TRBJ2-4, the V gene TRBV5-6; D is possibly TRBD1 (5 bases). Germline CDR1 is SGHDT and CDR2 is YYEEEE. V dropped 0 bases and J dropped 4 bases, with 17 bases sitting between them. This CDR3 is built from 17 residues. The DNA of the CDR3 is TGTGCCAGCAGCTTGGCCGCCGCTCCGCAGGGTAAAAACATTCAGTACTTC. Its protein product is CASSLAAAPQGKNIQYF.

The rearrangement joins TRBV20-1 to TRBJ1-2; a weak D match, TRBD1 (6 bases). The CDR3 runs 14 residues. Per the germline V gene, CDR1 is DFQATT and CDR2 is SNEGSKA (reference sequence). V was pared by 7 bases and J by 5 bases, with 20 bases between. This chain's CDR3 is CSVLETGSGYGYTF. CDR3 coding DNA: TGCAGTGTTCTTGAAACAGGGTCCGGGTATGGCTACACCTTC.

This chain uses TRBV27 with TRBJ1-2, with TRBD1 identical over 9 bases. CDR1 is MNHEY, CDR2 SMNVEV, per germline (reference sequence). With V trimmed by 6 bases and J by 8 bases, 7 bases remained unmatched. This CDR3 region has 13 residues. The CDR3 loop reads CASSMGQGGGYTF. The CDR3 DNA is TGTGCCAGCAGCATGGGACAGGGAGGAGGCTACACCTTC.

As for this clonotype: A much larger clone is a single base away; this may be a read error. The chain carries TRBV28 and TRBJ2-6; the D gene is possibly TRBD1 (5 bases). The germline CDR1 and CDR2 sequences are MDHEN and SYDVKM. Trimming left V 10 bases short and J 1 base short, with 17 bases between. The CDR3 extends over 16 amino acids. CDR3 in amino acids: CANTTGPVSGANVLTF. CDR3 in DNA: TGTGCCAACACCACAGGCCCCGTGTCTGGGGCCAACGTCCTGACTTTC.

This clonotype turned up a few times. The genes are TRBV29-1 and TRBJ2-7; 8 nucleotides agree with TRBD1. Germline V gene lookup returns CDR1 SQVTM and CDR2 ANQGSEA. V lost 4 bases and J lost 4; bases outside the gene matches: 6. This CDR3 has 13 amino acids. The DNA for the CDR3 is TGCAGCGTTGTGGGGACAGGCGGGTACGAGCAGTACTTC. Translation gives CSVVGTGGYEQYF.

This clonotype was detected a few times. It is likely a read error, because the conserved phenylalanine at the end of the CDR3 is missing. The V call is TRBV11-2, the J call TRBJ2-7; possible D gene TRBD1, 5 bases. The V gene lost 0 bases and the J gene lost 2 bases, with 8 bases spanning the gap. The CDR3 extends over 14 amino acids. Germline V gene lookup returns CDR1 SGHAT and CDR2 FQNNGV. In nucleotides, the CDR3 is TGTGCCAGCAGCTTAGATGTAGGGGCCTACGAGCAGTACCTC. It is translated as CASSLDVGAYEQYL.

This clonotype came up many times. The genes are TRBV6-6 and TRBJ2-7; no definite D call. This CDR3 is built from 14 residues. V was cut by 2 bases and J by 2 bases, with 10 bases left in between. Germline CDR1 reads MNHNY; CDR2 reads SVGAGI (reference sequence). The chain's CDR3 is CASSYPTGTYEQYF. The CDR3 bases are TGTGCCAGCAGTTACCCGACTGGAACCTACGAGCAGTACTTC.

In this sample, this clonotype turned up a few times. The chain is built from TRBV20-1 and TRBJ2-2; 11 positions match TRBD2. Germline V gene lookup returns CDR1 DFQATT and CDR2 SNEGSKA (reference sequence). The CDR3 is 15 residues long. The V gene end was trimmed by 1 base and the J gene end by 7 bases; junction bases not matched to a gene: 5. CDR3: CSARVAGGPVGELFF. CDR3 DNA sequence: TGCAGTGCTAGAGTAGCGGGGGGGCCGGTCGGGGAGCTGTTTTTT.

This clonotype has only a few counts. The CDR3 region is CSVTGGQPGANVLTF. The CDR3 DNA follows: TGCAGCGTGACAGGGGGCCAACCTGGGGCCAACGTCCTGACTTTC. The gene calls are TRBV29-1 and TRBJ2-6, with 10 bases that match TRBD1. The CDR3 totals 15 residues. Looked up from germline, CDR1 is SQVTM and CDR2 is ANQGSEA. V lost 6 bases to trimming and J lost 2 bases; unmatched junction nucleotides: 4.